A single sample is the source of the 31 T cell receptor beta chains below, sequenced in a study of T cell responses to AZD1222 COVID-19 vaccine. Assay: immunoSEQ multiplex PCR; the TCRdb copy retains only in-frame clones and omits some. Among approximately 70,000 clones listed, around 88% were seen once. Source: peripheral blood, taken 28 days after the second dose of the MenACWY control vaccine. These receptor sequences come from an adult who received the MenACWY meningococcal vaccine as a control.

CDR3 loop: CASNAEARHSTDTQYF. DNA for the CDR3: TGTGCCAGCAACGCTGAGGCTCGCCATAGCACAGATACGCAGTATTTT. The gene calls are TRBV2 and TRBJ2-3; D unresolved. This CDR3 is built from 16 residues. V lost 7 bases and J 0 bases, leaving 17 bases between the germline ends. CDR1 and CDR2 (germline): SNHLY, FYNNEI.

The chain links TRBV28 to TRBJ2-7; 14 bases match TRBD2. Per the germline V gene, CDR1 is MDHEN and CDR2 is SYDVKM. The CDR3 is 17 residues long. V was pared by 4 bases and J by 0 bases, with 5 bases of the junction left unmatched. The CDR3 sequence is CASSSGLAGGRSYEQYF. The CDR3 nucleotides read TGTGCCAGCAGTTCAGGACTAGCGGGGGGACGCTCCTACGAGCAGTACTTC.

J is TRBJ2-1 and V is TRBV4-2, with 7 nucleotides matching TRBD2. The V segment lost 1 base and the J segment 7 bases; nucleotides outside the gene matches: 7. The germline gives CDR1 LGHNA, CDR2 YNFKEQ. The CDR3 covers 15 residues. The chain's CDR3 is CASSQALYSGNEQFF. The CDR3 DNA reads as TGTGCCAGCAGCCAAGCCCTTTATAGCGGGAATGAGCAGTTCTTC.

The V call is TRBV9, the J call TRBJ1-1; 9 positions match TRBD1. The CDR3 runs to 15 residues. Germline CDR1 SGDLS, CDR2 YYNGEE. J gave up 3 bases and V 0 bases, and 3 bases lay outside the gene matches. CDR3 bases: TGTGCCAGCAGCGTAGCCGGGACAGGGCACACTGAAGCTTTCTTT. Translated, it gives CASSVAGTGHTEAFF.

This clone has just one count. The chain links TRBV2 to TRBJ1-2; weak D call: TRBD1 (5 bases). The germline V and J ends were trimmed by 5 bases and 8 bases, with 24 bases remaining between them. CDR1 is SNHLY, CDR2 FYNNEI, per germline. The CDR3 covers 16 residues. The CDR3 region is CASSIQRGGLGRGYTF. CDR3 DNA: TGTGCCAGCAGTATCCAAAGGGGTGGACTGGGCCGCGGCTACACCTTC. The variable domain in full, completed from reference TRBV2 and TRBJ1-2, reads EPEVTQTPSHQVTQMGQEVILRCVPISNHLYFYWYRQILGQKVEFLVSFYNNEISEKSEIFDDQFSVERPDGSNFTLKIRSTKLEDSAMYFCASSIQRGGLGRGYTFGSGTRLTVV.

The rearrangement uses TRBV16 and TRBJ1-6, with D uncertain. The CDR3 extends over 14 amino acids. Trimming pared 2 bases from V and 7 bases from J, leaving 9 bases between. CDR1 is KGHSY, CDR2 FQNENV, per germline. CDR3 bases: TGTGCCAGCAGCCAAAGTCCGGAAAATTCACCCCTCCACTTT. Its protein product is CASSQSPENSPLHF.

This chain uses TRBV2 with TRBJ1-6; a weak D match, TRBD1 (6 bases). V was clipped by 5 bases and J by 10 bases, with 15 bases between them. Germline V gene sequence: CDR1 SNHLY, CDR2 FYNNEI. The CDR3 runs to 14 residues. The CDR3 DNA sequence: TGTGCCAGCAGTCCCCGCAGGGGTAACTCACCCCTCCACTTT. It yields the protein CASSPRRGNSPLHF.

The rearrangement uses TRBV5-6 and TRBJ1-2; D may be TRBD1 (6 bases). This CDR3 contains 15 residues. CDR1 and CDR2 from the germline V gene are SGHDT and YYEEEE. V was pared by 0 bases and J by 8 bases, with 17 bases between. The CDR3 loop is CASSLAPGRGQGYTF. CDR3 nucleotide sequence: TGTGCCAGCAGCTTGGCCCCGGGTAGGGGACAAGGCTACACCTTC.

For the CDR3, the DNA is TGTGCCAGCAGCGCGTCGGGACAGGGGGTGACTAGCACAGATACGCAGTATTTT. It is translated as CASSASGQGVTSTDTQYF. The rearrangement links TRBV7-2 to TRBJ2-3; 11 nucleotides match TRBD1. Looked up from germline, CDR1 is SGHTA and CDR2 is FQGNSA. The V and J ends lost 5 bases and 0 bases, in that order; junction bases with no gene match: 10. The CDR3 consists of 18 residues.

The chain recombines TRBV4-2 with TRBJ1-4; unclear D gene. Per the germline V gene, CDR1 is LGHNA and CDR2 is YNFKEQ. The V gene lost 2 bases and the J gene lost 6 bases, with 4 bases spanning the gap. CDR3 length equals 12 residues. The CDR3 here is CASSQRDEKLFF. CDR3 in DNA: TGTGCCAGCAGCCAAAGGGATGAAAAACTGTTTTTT.

The gene calls are TRBV7-9 and TRBJ1-6, with TRBD1 as a possible D gene (5 bases). V lost 4 bases to trimming and J lost 7 bases, with 14 bases between them. Germline loops: CDR1 SEHNR, CDR2 FQNEAQ (reference sequence). CDR3 size: 15 residues. The CDR3 region is CASSSQAGTNSPLHF. In nucleotides, the CDR3 is TGTGCCAGCAGCTCCCAGGCAGGGACCAATTCACCCCTCCACTTT.

The CDR3, as DNA: TGTGCCAGCAGCTTAACGGGAAACAATGAAAAACTGTTTTTT. It translates to CASSLTGNNEKLFF. V and J are TRBV7-3 and TRBJ1-4, with unresolved D. This CDR3 has 14 amino acids. Deletions cut 0 bases from V and 5 bases from J, with 7 bases between. CDR1 and CDR2 (germline): SGHTA, FQGTGA. The whole variable domain, filled in from reference TRBV7-3 and TRBJ1-4, reads GAGVSQTPSNKVTEKGKYVELRCDPISGHTALYWYRQSLGQGPEFLIYFQGTGAADDSGLPNDRFFAVRPEGSVSTLKIQRTERGDSAVYLCASSLTGNNEKLFFGSGTQLSVL.

This sequence joins TRBV6-1 and TRBJ2-4; D is undetermined. Germline V CDR1 and CDR2: MNHNS, SASEGT. This CDR3 is built from 15 residues. Trimming shortened V by 3 bases and J by 1 base, and 10 bases separated the two germline ends. CDR3: CASSEGYPAKNIQYF. The CDR3 DNA is TGTGCCAGCAGTGAGGGTTATCCGGCCAAAAACATTCAGTACTTC.

This clone was found a few times. This chain uses TRBV19 with TRBJ1-5, with TRBD1 as a possible D gene (6 bases). V was clipped by 0 bases and J by 7 bases, with 10 bases between them. There are 14 residues in the CDR3. Looked up from germline, CDR1 is LNHDA and CDR2 is SQIVND (reference sequence). This CDR3 is CASSIDIQGQPQHF. The CDR3 DNA reads as TGTGCCAGTAGTATAGATATACAGGGCCAGCCCCAGCATTTT.

The CDR3 sequence: CAWSKTVSNQPQHF. The CDR3 DNA follows: TGTGCCTGGAGTAAGACAGTTAGCAATCAGCCCCAGCATTTT. V usage is TRBV30 and J usage is TRBJ1-5; a weak D match, TRBD1 (5 bases). Looked up from germline, CDR1 is GTSNPN and CDR2 is SVGIG (reference sequence). The CDR3 contains 14 residues. The V end lost 2 bases, the J end lost 0 bases, and 8 bases lay between the germline ends.

The genes are TRBV4-2 and TRBJ2-1; 11 bases line up with TRBD2. The CDR3 length is 15 residues. Unmatched junction bases numbered 4, after V lost 0 bases and J lost 9 bases. Germline CDR1 LGHNA, CDR2 YNFKEQ. The CDR3 sequence is CASSQELAGVGEQFF. The CDR3 coding sequence is TGTGCCAGCAGCCAAGAACTAGCGGGGGTAGGTGAGCAGTTCTTC.

The gene calls are TRBV4-2 and TRBJ2-5; D unclear. This CDR3 contains 13 residues. Looked up from germline, CDR1 is LGHNA and CDR2 is YNFKEQ. Between the trimmed V and J ends, which lost 4 bases and 1 base, there was a span of 7 bases. This CDR3 is CASSRRLQETQYF. CDR3 coding DNA: TGTGCCAGCAGCCGCCGGCTCCAAGAGACCCAGTACTTC.

V gene TRBV10-3 combines with J gene TRBJ2-3; 10 bases fit TRBD1. Germline CDR1 and CDR2: ENHRY and SYGVKD. The CDR3 runs to 15 residues. The V segment lost 2 bases and the J segment 3 bases; nucleotides outside the gene matches: 2. CDR3 in amino acids: CAISEGQGVTDTQYF. DNA for the CDR3: TGTGCCATCAGTGAGGGACAGGGGGTAACAGATACGCAGTATTTT.

The rearrangement joins TRBV5-6 to TRBJ1-2; D uncertain. The V end lost 3 bases, the J end lost 8 bases, and 14 bases lay between the germline ends. Germline CDR1 reads SGHDT; CDR2 reads YYEEEE. This CDR3 spans 13 amino acids. CDR3 residues: CASSWRSEAGYTF. The CDR3 DNA reads as TGTGCCAGCAGCTGGAGATCGGAGGCGGGCTACACCTTC. The full variable domain, in which reference TRBV5-6 and TRBJ1-2 provide the parts outside the CDR3, is DAGVTQSPTHLIKTRGQQVTLRCSPKSGHDTVSWYQQALGQGPQFIFQYYEEEERQRGNFPDRFSGHQFPNYSSELNVNALLLGDSALYLCASSWRSEAGYTFGSGTRLTVV.

The rearrangement uses TRBV27 and TRBJ1-4; D gene unclear. Per germline, CDR1 MNHEY and CDR2 SMNVEV (reference sequence). Trimming pared 4 bases from V and 6 bases from J, leaving 12 bases between. This CDR3 is 14 amino acids long. The CDR3 here is CASSSPPAHEKLFF. The CDR3 DNA reads as TGTGCCAGCAGTTCCCCGCCGGCGCATGAAAAACTGTTTTTT.

V gene TRBV3-1 (or the pseudogene TRBV3-2) combines with J gene TRBJ1-4; no clear D. Per germline, CDR1 LGHDT and CDR2 YNNKEL (reference sequence). The germline V and J ends were trimmed by 1 base and 3 bases, with 15 bases remaining between them. The length of the CDR3 is 17 residues. CDR3 loop: CASSQVSLPGANEKLFF. In nucleotides, the CDR3 is TGTGCCAGCAGCCAAGTTAGTCTTCCCGGGGCTAATGAAAAACTGTTTTTT.

The chain couples TRBV19 to TRBJ1-6; D is possibly TRBD1 (5 bases). V was clipped by 5 bases and J by 5 bases, with 13 bases between them. There are 15 residues in the CDR3. Germline V CDR1 and CDR2: LNHDA, SQIVND (reference sequence). The CDR3 bases are TGTGCCAGTAGTTCCAGGGACGGGGATAATTCACCCCTCCACTTT. Protein: CASSSRDGDNSPLHF. The full variable domain, in which reference TRBV19 and TRBJ1-6 provide the parts outside the CDR3, is DGGITQSPKYLFRKEGQNVTLSCEQNLNHDAMYWYRQDPGQGLRLIYYSQIVNDFQKGDIAEGYSVSREKKESFPLTVTSAQKNPTAFYLCASSSRDGDNSPLHFGNGTRLTVT.

The rearrangement joins TRBV10-3 to TRBJ1-2, with D perhaps TRBD1 (6 bases). CDR1 is ENHRY and CDR2 is SYGVKD in the germline V gene. Trimming pared 4 bases from V and 2 bases from J, leaving 8 bases between. This CDR3 spans 13 amino acids. This CDR3 reads CAISGTENYGYTF. The CDR3 coding sequence is TGTGCCATCAGTGGGACAGAGAACTATGGCTACACCTTC.

The CDR3, as DNA: TGTGCCAGCAGCTTTCGGGGTAGGAACACTGAAGCTTTCTTT. Protein sequence: CASSFRGRNTEAFF. The chain couples TRBV7-2 to TRBJ1-1; the D is unclear. This CDR3 region has 14 residues. Germline V lookup: CDR1 SGHTA, CDR2 FQGNSA. V shed 3 bases and J shed 1 base, with 9 bases lying between them.

The CDR3 coding sequence is TGTGCCAGCAGTGGAGACAGCCAGTACGAGCAGTACTTC. Encoded protein: CASSGDSQYEQYF. This chain links TRBV2 with TRBJ2-7; D possibly corresponds to TRBD1 (5 bases). CDR3 size: 13 residues. The germline V gene encodes CDR1 SNHLY and CDR2 FYNNEI. The germline V and J ends were trimmed by 4 bases and 4 bases, with 11 bases remaining between them.

The V call is TRBV7-2, the J call TRBJ1-2; 10 bases match TRBD1. The V gene end was trimmed by 5 bases and the J gene end by 0 bases; junction bases not matched to a gene: 6. The CDR3 contains 16 residues. Germline-derived CDR1 and CDR2 are SGHTA and FQGNSA. CDR3 DNA: TGTGCCAGCAGCCCTGGGACAGGGGAAGCTAACTATGGCTACACCTTC. This codes for CASSPGTGEANYGYTF.

By frequency in the sample, this clone is medium-sized (0.01 to 0.1%). This chain links TRBV2 with TRBJ2-2; the match to TRBD2 covers 7 bases. Germline CDR1 is SNHLY and CDR2 is FYNNEI. There are 14 residues in the CDR3. V was clipped by 6 bases and J by 2 bases; unmatched bases: 3. Here the CDR3 reads CASRPGLNTGELFF. CDR3 nucleotide sequence: TGTGCCAGCAGGCCGGGACTAAACACCGGGGAGCTGTTTTTT. Together with reference TRBV2 and TRBJ2-2, the CDR3 gives the full variable domain: EPEVTQTPSHQVTQMGQEVILRCVPISNHLYFYWYRQILGQKVEFLVSFYNNEISEKSEIFDDQFSVERPDGSNFTLKIRSTKLEDSAMYFCASRPGLNTGELFFGEGSRLTVL.

The rearrangement joins TRBV5-6 to TRBJ2-7; D is ambiguous. With 0 bases removed from V and 4 bases from J, the gap between germline ends came to 8 bases. From germline, CDR1 is SGHDT and CDR2 YYEEEE. This CDR3 spans 13 amino acids. CDR3 DNA: TGTGCCAGCAGCTTGGAGGCACTATACGAGCAGTACTTC. Amino acid sequence: CASSLEALYEQYF. Using reference TRBV5-6 and TRBJ2-7 for the parts outside the CDR3, the full variable domain is DAGVTQSPTHLIKTRGQQVTLRCSPKSGHDTVSWYQQALGQGPQFIFQYYEEEERQRGNFPDRFSGHQFPNYSSELNVNALLLGDSALYLCASSLEALYEQYFGPGTRLTVT.

The genes are TRBV7-2 and TRBJ1-1, with D perhaps TRBD1 (6 bases). Germline-derived CDR1 and CDR2 are SGHTA and FQGNSA. This CDR3 is built from 14 residues. V was shortened by 5 bases and J by 1 base, with 11 bases between the two germline ends. CDR3 sequence: CASSTDSRNTEAFF. The CDR3 DNA follows: TGTGCCAGCAGCACGGACAGTAGGAACACTGAAGCTTTCTTT.

The chain combines TRBV3-1 (or the pseudogene TRBV3-2) with TRBJ1-5; possible D gene TRBD1, 6 bases. Germline CDR1 reads LGHDT; CDR2 reads YNNKEL (reference sequence). The CDR3 is 15 amino acids. The V and J ends lost 0 bases and 2 bases respectively, with 8 bases between them. CDR3: CASSQEAGGNQPQHF. CDR3 DNA: TGTGCCAGCAGCCAAGAGGCAGGGGGCAATCAGCCCCAGCATTTT.

Here the CDR3 reads CASSLETEAFF. Here the CDR3 DNA reads TGTGCCAGCAGCTTGGAAACTGAAGCTTTCTTT. V gene TRBV5-6 combines with J gene TRBJ1-1; no firm D call. The CDR3 sequence is 11 residues long. Trimming left V 0 bases short and J 5 bases short, with 2 bases between. CDR1 is SGHDT, CDR2 YYEEEE, per germline.